The clone carrying this T cell receptor beta chain was observed many times. As yet, its antigen is unknown. MiXCR, run by TCRdb on the 5' RACE reads, gives a single entry per CDR3 protein. Among 34,000 or so distinct CDR3 sequences listed, 25% to 30% were seen once. The sorted Tregs were CD4+CD25+CD127-/low cells. Study-wide results and limits: Tumor memory CD4+ T cell TCR gene usage clustered with blood and lymph node memory CD4+ cells and lymph node naive CD4+ cells.

This CDR3 is built from 13 residues. Germline V gene data show CDR1 as SEHNR and CDR2 as FQNEAQ (reference sequence). V lost 11 bases, J lost 2 bases, and 7 bases stayed unmatched. The chain is built from TRBV7-9 and TRBJ1-1, with 8 bases aligning to TRBD1. This receptor was identified in a female donor with breast cancer. Sequenced input: tumor-infiltrating Tregs sorted from the breast tumor. The CDR3 region is CAGWTGRNTEAFF. Written as DNA, the CDR3 is TGTGCCGGATGGACAGGGAGAAACACTGAAGCTTTCTTT.